These 24 T cell receptor beta chains were all obtained from the same sample, sequenced in a study of T-cell reconstitution after alpha-beta-depleted transplantation in children. The library targeted TCRbeta and was prepared with unique molecular identifiers. TCRdb independently ran MiXCR on the PCR reads; one entry per CDR3 protein. The data hold some 490,000 distinct CDR3 sequences, with around 13% observed a single time. The specimen was PBMCs from the stem cell graft donor, collected from the stem cell graft. These receptors came from a human donor who donated a stem cell graft to a child with combined immunodeficiency.

This clonotype occurred many times. The gene calls are TRBV6-1 and TRBJ2-3; D possibly corresponds to TRBD1 (6 bases). Trimming stripped 5 bases from V and 2 bases from J, with 20 bases between. Germline CDR1 MNHNS, CDR2 SASEGT. The CDR3 length is 17 residues. DNA of the CDR3: TGTGCCAGCAGTCAGATCCAGCAGGGGTACAACACAGATACGCAGTATTTT. It specifies CASSQIQQGYNTDTQYF.

This clonotype was detected ten times or more. The chain combines TRBV29-1 with TRBJ2-5, with unresolved D. The CDR3 has 14 amino acids. Germline values: CDR1 SQVTM, CDR2 ANQGSEA. The ends were cut back, 2 bases at V and 0 bases at J, with 10 bases in the middle. The CDR3: CSVERAAHQETQYF. The CDR3 DNA is TGCAGCGTTGAACGGGCAGCGCACCAAGAGACCCAGTACTTC.

There are many counts of this clonotype. The chain couples TRBV20-1 to TRBJ2-3; 14 nucleotides line up with TRBD2. V trimming: 6 bases; J trimming: 4 bases; junction bases outside the gene matches: 12. Per germline, CDR1 DFQATT and CDR2 SNEGSKA (reference sequence). The CDR3 is 17 residues long. This CDR3 reads CSAPGLAGGLGPDTQYF. CDR3 sequence (DNA): TGCAGTGCCCCCGGACTAGCGGGGGGTTTGGGCCCAGATACGCAGTATTTT.

J is TRBJ2-7 and V is TRBV29-1; the match to TRBD1 covers 9 bases. V lost 7 bases, J lost 0 bases, and 10 bases stayed unmatched. CDR1 SQVTM and CDR2 ANQGSEA come from the germline V gene. The CDR3 spans 15 residues. The CDR3 sequence: CSGDPTGGSSYEQYF. The CDR3 DNA is TGCAGCGGAGACCCCACAGGGGGCAGCTCCTACGAGCAGTACTTC.

This clonotype has only a few counts. As DNA, the CDR3 is TGCAGCGTTGAAGGGCCACTATACAATGAGCAGTTCTTC. Translated, it gives CSVEGPLYNEQFF. The chain combines TRBV29-1 with TRBJ2-1; D unresolved. CDR1 is SQVTM and CDR2 is ANQGSEA in the germline V gene. The CDR3 is made up of 13 amino acids. V was shortened by 1 base and J by 4 bases, with 8 bases between the two germline ends.

This chain joins TRBV4-2 and TRBJ2-3; D is possibly TRBD1 (6 bases). The germline gives CDR1 LGHNA, CDR2 YNFKEQ. Trimming pared 4 bases from V and 2 bases from J, leaving 31 bases between. CDR3 size: 21 residues. Here the CDR3 reads CASSPRTVRKMAVTLTDTQYF. The CDR3 DNA reads as TGTGCCAGCAGCCCTCGGACAGTCCGGAAAATGGCGGTAACCCTCACAGATACGCAGTATTTT.

This clonotype was seen a handful of times. The chain has TRBV4-2 and TRBJ1-3; TRBD1 is a possible D gene (5 bases). The CDR3 covers 18 residues. Trimming took off 0 bases at V and 0 bases at J, with 15 bases between the two ends. Germline V gene data show CDR1 as LGHNA and CDR2 as YNFKEQ. In DNA, the CDR3 is TGTGCCAGCAGCCAAGATGGGGCGGGCAAGGGCTCTGGAAACACCATATATTTT. It encodes CASSQDGAGKGSGNTIYF.

The chain recombines TRBV21-1 with TRBJ1-4; TRBD1, as called in the table, went unchecked against the DNA. TRBV21-1 is assigned pseudogene status. The CDR3 is 15 residues long. CDR3 residues: CASSGPGTGWEKLFF. The CDR3 region has the DNA TGTGCCAGCAGCGGTCCCGGGACAGGGTGGGAAAAACTGTTTTTT.

The chain joins TRBV7-9 to TRBJ2-1, with 7 nucleotides matching TRBD2. V lost 4 bases to trimming and J lost 9 bases; unmatched junction nucleotides: 6. This CDR3 is 13 amino acids long. Per the germline V gene, CDR1 is SEHNR and CDR2 is FQNEAQ (reference sequence). Here the CDR3 DNA reads TGTGCCAGCAGCTCAACACCGGGGGGTGAGCAGTTCTTC. Amino acids: CASSSTPGGEQFF.

V is TRBV9 and J is TRBJ2-7; 7 bases agree with TRBD2. The germline V gene encodes CDR1 SGDLS and CDR2 YYNGEE. The CDR3 consists of 14 residues. The J segment lost 2 bases and the V segment lost 4 bases, leaving 6 bases of the junction unmatched. CDR3 protein: CASSTRGLAYEQYF. The DNA of the CDR3 is TGTGCCAGCAGCACCCGCGGACTAGCCTACGAGCAGTACTTC.

This clonotype was picked up a small number of times. V usage is TRBV5-1 and J usage is TRBJ2-5; 9 nucleotides agree with TRBD2. After removal of 5 bases from V and 4 bases from J, the junction contained 9 bases not matched to a gene. The CDR3 loop spans 15 amino acids. From germline, CDR1 is SGHRS and CDR2 YFSETQ. The CDR3 protein is CASRVAGDSGETQYF. As DNA, the CDR3 is TGCGCCAGCAGGGTAGCGGGAGATTCGGGAGAGACCCAGTACTTC.

This clonotype was counted at least ten times. The chain employs TRBV7-2 and TRBJ2-1; 7 bases fit TRBD1. V shed 5 bases and J 7 bases; nucleotides not matched to a gene: 8. This CDR3 is 14 amino acids long. Looked up from germline, CDR1 is SGHTA and CDR2 is FQGNSA. CDR3: CASSPMRGPNEQFF. In nucleotides, the CDR3 is TGTGCCAGCAGCCCCATGAGGGGGCCAAATGAGCAGTTCTTC.

There are a few counts of this clonotype. CDR3: CASSPTGGGEQYF. CDR3 bases: TGTGCCAGCAGTCCAACCGGAGGGGGCGAGCAGTACTTC. This chain links TRBV12-3 or TRBV12-4 with TRBJ2-7; D may match TRBD1 or TRBD2 (6 bases each). The CDR3 loop spans 13 amino acids. The V gene lost 5 bases and the J gene lost 6 bases, with 14 bases spanning the gap.

This clonotype was picked up many times. V gene TRBV12-3 or TRBV12-4 combines with J gene TRBJ1-5; D gene ambiguous. The length of the CDR3 is 12 residues. The V end was cut by 3 bases, the J end by 7 bases, with 7 bases between. The CDR3 here is CASSLIGQPQHF. The CDR3 nucleotides are TGTGCCAGCAGTTTGATTGGGCAGCCCCAGCATTTT.

This clonotype was picked up a small number of times. The chain joins TRBV29-1 to TRBJ2-2; D perhaps matches TRBD2 (5 bases). The V gene's germline CDR1 is SQVTM and CDR2 ANQGSEA. This CDR3 has 13 amino acids. V gave up 2 bases and J gave up 4 bases, with 8 bases separating them. The CDR3 loop is CSVERDLTGELFF. The CDR3 bases are TGCAGCGTTGAACGGGATCTCACCGGGGAGCTGTTTTTT.

With regard to this clonotype: A clone one base away is much larger, so this may be a read error. V usage is TRBV18 and J usage is TRBJ2-7, with unresolved D. Trimming pared 2 bases from V and 5 bases from J, leaving 4 bases between. CDR1 is KGHSH, CDR2 LQKENI, per germline. The CDR3 consists of 11 residues. The CDR3 DNA is TGTGCCAGCTCACCATGGCACGAGCAGTACTTC. It yields the protein CASSPWHEQYF.

The CDR3: CASSELQPQHF. In DNA form, the CDR3 reads TGTGCCAGCAGTGAACTTCAGCCCCAGCATTTT. The rearrangement joins TRBV6-1 to TRBJ1-5, with unresolved D. V dropped 2 bases and J dropped 6 bases, with 2 bases sitting between them. This CDR3 has 11 amino acids. CDR1 MNHNS and CDR2 SASEGT come from the germline V gene.

The V and J genes are TRBV3-1 and TRBJ2-7; the D gene is possibly TRBD2 (6 bases). The CDR3 consists of 19 residues. The V gene's germline CDR1 is LGHDT and CDR2 YNNKEL (reference sequence). The V gene lost 4 bases and the J gene lost 3 bases, with 28 bases spanning the gap. This chain's CDR3 is CASSPLAGGLPSGFYEQYF. CDR3 coding DNA: TGTGCCAGCAGCCCCCTCGCTGGGGGACTTCCGTCGGGGTTCTACGAGCAGTACTTC.

Note on this clonotype: A much more abundant neighbour one base away suggests this may be a read error. The chain couples TRBV15 to TRBJ2-1; D is undetermined. This CDR3 has 17 residues. CDR1 LNHNV and CDR2 YYDKDF come from the germline V gene (reference sequence). For the CDR3, the DNA is TGTGCCAACAGCAGAGACGCCCTGGGCAGACCGGGTGTTGAGCAGTTCTTC. Translating gives CANSRDALGRPGVEQFF.

Only a few counts were recorded for this clonotype. This chain joins TRBV12-3 or TRBV12-4 and TRBJ2-3; the match to TRBD1 covers 9 bases. V shed 6 bases and J 2 bases; nucleotides not matched to a gene: 6. The CDR3 is made up of 15 amino acids. The CDR3 DNA sequence: TGTGCCAGCAGCCGGGACAGGGCAAACACAGATACGCAGTATTTT. It specifies CASSRDRANTDTQYF.

On this clonotype: The junction and the germline gene differ at one end; a read error may be behind it. CDR3 amino acids: CASSLDRWTVLSTYTQYF. The CDR3, as DNA: TGTGCCAGCAGCTTAGATCGGTGGACAGTCCTTAGCACATATACGCAGTATTTT. The rearrangement links TRBV11-2 to TRBJ2-3; perhaps TRBD1 as D (6 bases). This CDR3 contains 18 residues. Germline CDR1 SGHAT, CDR2 FQNNGV.

The DNA of the CDR3 is TGTGCCAGCAGGGAGGGGATATACAATGAGCAGTTCTTC. It translates to CASREGIYNEQFF. The genes are TRBV27 and TRBJ2-1; D possibly corresponds to TRBD2 (6 bases). V was cut by 6 bases and J by 4 bases, with 10 bases left in between. Per germline, CDR1 MNHEY and CDR2 SMNVEV (reference sequence). The CDR3 spans 13 residues.

The chain links TRBV6-1 to TRBJ2-6; possible D gene TRBD1, 5 bases. Germline V lookup: CDR1 MNHNS, CDR2 SASEGT. The V and J ends lost 5 bases and 1 base respectively, with 9 bases between them. CDR3 length equals 15 residues. The CDR3 sequence is CASSRQQSGANVLTF. Written as DNA, the CDR3 is TGTGCCAGCAGTCGACAGCAGTCTGGGGCCAACGTCCTGACTTTC.

The chain links TRBV12-3 or TRBV12-4 to TRBJ2-1, with TRBD1 matching over 9 bases. The CDR3 is 14 amino acids. V gave up 5 bases and J gave up 8 bases; unmatched junction bases: 7. The DNA for the CDR3 is TGTGCCAGCAGTAGGACAGGGGTGTTAGATGAGCAGTTCTTC. Residues: CASSRTGVLDEQFF.